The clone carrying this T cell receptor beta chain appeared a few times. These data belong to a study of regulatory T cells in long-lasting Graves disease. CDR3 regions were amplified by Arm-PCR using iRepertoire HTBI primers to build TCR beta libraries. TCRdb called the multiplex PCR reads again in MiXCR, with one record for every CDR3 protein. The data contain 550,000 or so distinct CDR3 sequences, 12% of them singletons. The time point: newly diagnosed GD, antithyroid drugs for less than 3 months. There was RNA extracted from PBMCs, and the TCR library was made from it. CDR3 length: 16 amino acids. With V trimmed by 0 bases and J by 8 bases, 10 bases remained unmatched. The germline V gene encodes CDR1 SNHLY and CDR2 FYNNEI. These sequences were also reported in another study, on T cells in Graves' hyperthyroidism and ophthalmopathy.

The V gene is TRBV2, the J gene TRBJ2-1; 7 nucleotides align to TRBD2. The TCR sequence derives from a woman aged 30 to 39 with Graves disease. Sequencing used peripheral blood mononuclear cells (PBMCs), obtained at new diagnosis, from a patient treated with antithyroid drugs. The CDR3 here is CASSEARLAPSHEQFF. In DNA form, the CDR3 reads TGTGCCAGCAGTGAAGCCAGACTAGCCCCATCCCATGAGCAGTTCTTC. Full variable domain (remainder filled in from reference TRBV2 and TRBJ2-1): EPEVTQTPSHQVTQMGQEVILRCVPISNHLYFYWYRQILGQKVEFLVSFYNNEISEKSEIFDDQFSVERPDGSNFTLKIRSTKLEDSAMYFCASSEARLAPSHEQFFGPGTRLTVL.